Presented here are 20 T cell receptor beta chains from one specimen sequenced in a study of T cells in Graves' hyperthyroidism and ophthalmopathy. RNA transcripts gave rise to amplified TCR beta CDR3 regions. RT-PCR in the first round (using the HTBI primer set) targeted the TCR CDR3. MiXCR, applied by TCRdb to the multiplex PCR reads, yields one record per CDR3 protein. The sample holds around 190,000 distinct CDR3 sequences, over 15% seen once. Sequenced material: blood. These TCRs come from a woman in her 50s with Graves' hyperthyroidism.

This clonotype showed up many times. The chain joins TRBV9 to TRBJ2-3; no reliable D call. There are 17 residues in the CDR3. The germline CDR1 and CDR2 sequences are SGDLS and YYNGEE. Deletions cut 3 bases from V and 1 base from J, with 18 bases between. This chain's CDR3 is CASSATAAYVRTDTQYF. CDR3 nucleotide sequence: TGTGCCAGCAGCGCCACCGCAGCCTATGTTCGCACAGATACGCAGTATTTT.

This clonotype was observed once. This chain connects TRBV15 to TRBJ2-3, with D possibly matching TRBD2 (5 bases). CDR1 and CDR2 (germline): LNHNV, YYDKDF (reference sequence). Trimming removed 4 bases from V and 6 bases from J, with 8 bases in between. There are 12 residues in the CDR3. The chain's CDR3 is CATSKREDTQYF. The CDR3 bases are TGTGCCACCAGCAAGAGGGAGGATACGCAGTATTTT.

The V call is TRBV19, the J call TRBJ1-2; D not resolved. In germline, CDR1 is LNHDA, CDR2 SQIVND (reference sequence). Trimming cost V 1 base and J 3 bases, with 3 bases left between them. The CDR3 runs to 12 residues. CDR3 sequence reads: CASSIVDYGYTF. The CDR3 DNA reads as TGTGCCAGTAGTATAGTGGACTATGGCTACACCTTC.

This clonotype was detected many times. CDR3 sequence (DNA): TGTGCCAGCAGTTTAGTCGGTTCCCTCCCCAGAAAAGCTTTCTTT. Amino acids: CASSLVGSLPRKAFF. The chain uses TRBV12-3 or TRBV12-4 and TRBJ1-1; D unclear. The length of the CDR3 is 15 residues. V lost 1 base to trimming and J lost 9 bases, with 18 bases between them.

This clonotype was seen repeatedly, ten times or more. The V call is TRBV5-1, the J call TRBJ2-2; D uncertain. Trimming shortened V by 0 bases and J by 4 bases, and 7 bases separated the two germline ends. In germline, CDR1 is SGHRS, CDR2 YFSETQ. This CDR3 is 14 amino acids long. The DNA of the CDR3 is TGCGCCAGCAGCTTGGGGGTATTCACCGGGGAGCTGTTTTTT. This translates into CASSLGVFTGELFF.

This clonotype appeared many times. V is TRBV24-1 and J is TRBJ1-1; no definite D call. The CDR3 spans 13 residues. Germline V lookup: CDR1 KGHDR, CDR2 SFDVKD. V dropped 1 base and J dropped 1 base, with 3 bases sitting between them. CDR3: CATSDFRNTEAFF. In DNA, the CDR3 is TGTGCCACCAGTGATTTCAGGAACACTGAAGCTTTCTTT.

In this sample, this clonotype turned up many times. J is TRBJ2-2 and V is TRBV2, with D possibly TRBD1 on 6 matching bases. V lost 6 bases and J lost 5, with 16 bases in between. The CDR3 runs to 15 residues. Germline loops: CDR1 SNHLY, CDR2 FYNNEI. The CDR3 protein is CASSDRTQITGELFF. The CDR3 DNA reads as TGTGCCAGCAGCGACAGGACCCAAATAACCGGGGAGCTGTTTTTT.

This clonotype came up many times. In nucleotides, the CDR3 is TGTGCCAGCAGGGGGGCGACAGGCAGGAACACTGAAGCTTTCTTT. Residues: CASRGATGRNTEAFF. The rearrangement joins TRBV2 to TRBJ1-1; D perhaps matches TRBD1 (6 bases). The V end was cut by 6 bases, the J end by 1 base, with 15 bases between. There are 15 residues in the CDR3. Germline V CDR1 and CDR2: SNHLY, FYNNEI.

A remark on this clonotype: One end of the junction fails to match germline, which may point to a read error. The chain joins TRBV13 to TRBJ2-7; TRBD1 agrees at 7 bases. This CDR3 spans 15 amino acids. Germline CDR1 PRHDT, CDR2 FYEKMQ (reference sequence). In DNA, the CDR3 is TGTGCCAGCAGCTCGGGACAGCATAATACCTACAAGCAGTACTTC. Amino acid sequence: CASSSGQHNTYKQYF. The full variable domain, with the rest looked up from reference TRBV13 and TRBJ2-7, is AAGVIQSPRHLIKEKRETATLKCYPIPRHDTVYWYQQGPGQDPQFLISFYEKMQSDKGSIPDRFSAQQFSDYHSELNMSSLELGDSALYFCASSSGQHNTYKQYFGPGTRLTVT.

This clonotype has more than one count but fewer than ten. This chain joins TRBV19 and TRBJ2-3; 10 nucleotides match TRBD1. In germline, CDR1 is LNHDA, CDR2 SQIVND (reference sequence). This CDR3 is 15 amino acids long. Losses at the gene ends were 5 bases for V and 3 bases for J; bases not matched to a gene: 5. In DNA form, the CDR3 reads TGTGCCAGTAGTCTGACAGGGGGCTTGACAGATACGCAGTATTTT. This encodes CASSLTGGLTDTQYF.

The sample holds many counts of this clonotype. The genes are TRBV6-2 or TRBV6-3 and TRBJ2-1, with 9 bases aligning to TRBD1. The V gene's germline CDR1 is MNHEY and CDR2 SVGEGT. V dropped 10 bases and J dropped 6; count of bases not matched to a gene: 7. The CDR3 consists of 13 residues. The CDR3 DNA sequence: TGTGCCATCAGGGGACAGGGCCGCAATGAGCAGTTCTTC. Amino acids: CAIRGQGRNEQFF.

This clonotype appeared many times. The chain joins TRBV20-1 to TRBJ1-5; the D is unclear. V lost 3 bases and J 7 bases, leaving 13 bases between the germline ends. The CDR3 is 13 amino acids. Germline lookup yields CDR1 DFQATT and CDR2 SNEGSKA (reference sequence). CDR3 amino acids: CSASRHTGQPQHF. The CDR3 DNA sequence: TGCAGTGCTAGCAGGCACACGGGGCAGCCCCAGCATTTT.

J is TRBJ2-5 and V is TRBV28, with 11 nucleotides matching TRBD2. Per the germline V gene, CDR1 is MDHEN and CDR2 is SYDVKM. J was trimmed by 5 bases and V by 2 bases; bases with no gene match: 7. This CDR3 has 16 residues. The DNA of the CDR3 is TGTGCCAGCAGTTTACTAGCGGGGGGACGGAGGGAGACCCAGTACTTC. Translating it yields CASSLLAGGRRETQYF.

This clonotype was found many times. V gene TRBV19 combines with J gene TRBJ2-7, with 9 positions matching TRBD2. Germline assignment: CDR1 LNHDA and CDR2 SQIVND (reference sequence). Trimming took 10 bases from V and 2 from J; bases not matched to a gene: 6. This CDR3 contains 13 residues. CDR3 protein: CAKTSGPAYEQYF. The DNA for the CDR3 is TGTGCCAAGACTAGCGGTCCCGCCTACGAGCAGTACTTC. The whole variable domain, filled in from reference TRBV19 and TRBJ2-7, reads DGGITQSPKYLFRKEGQNVTLSCEQNLNHDAMYWYRQDPGQGLRLIYYSQIVNDFQKGDIAEGYSVSREKKESFPLTVTSAQKNPTAFYLCAKTSGPAYEQYFGPGTRLTVT.

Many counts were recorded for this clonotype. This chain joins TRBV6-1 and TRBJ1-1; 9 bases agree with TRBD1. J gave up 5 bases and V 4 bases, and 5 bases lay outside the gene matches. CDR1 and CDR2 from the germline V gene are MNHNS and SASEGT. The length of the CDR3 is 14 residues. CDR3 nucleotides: TGTGCCAGCAGTGGGGGACAGGGTCGAACTGAAGCTTTCTTT. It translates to CASSGGQGRTEAFF.

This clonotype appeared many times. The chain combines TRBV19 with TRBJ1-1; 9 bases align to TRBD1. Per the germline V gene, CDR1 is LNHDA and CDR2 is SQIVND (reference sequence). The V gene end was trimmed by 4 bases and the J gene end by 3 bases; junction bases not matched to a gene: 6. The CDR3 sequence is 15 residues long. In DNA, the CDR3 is TGTGCCAGTAGTACTTTACAGGGGGCGCACACTGAAGCTTTCTTT. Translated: CASSTLQGAHTEAFF.

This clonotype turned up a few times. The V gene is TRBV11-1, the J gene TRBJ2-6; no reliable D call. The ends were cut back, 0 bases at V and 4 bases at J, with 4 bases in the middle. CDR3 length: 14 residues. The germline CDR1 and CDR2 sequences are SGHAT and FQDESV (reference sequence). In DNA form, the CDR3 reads TGTGCCAGCAGCTTAGCGTCAGGGGCCAACGTCCTGACTTTC. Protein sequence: CASSLASGANVLTF. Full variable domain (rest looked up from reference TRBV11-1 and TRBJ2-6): EAEVAQSPRYKITEKSQAVAFWCDPISGHATLYWYRQILGQGPELLVQFQDESVVDDSQLPKDRFSAERLKGVDSTLKIQPAELGDSAMYLCASSLASGANVLTFGAGSRLTVL.

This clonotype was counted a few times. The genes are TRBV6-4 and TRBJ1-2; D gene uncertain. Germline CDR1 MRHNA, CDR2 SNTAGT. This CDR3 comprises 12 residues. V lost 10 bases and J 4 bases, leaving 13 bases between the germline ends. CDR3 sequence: CATSDGFYGYTF. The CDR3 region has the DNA TGTGCCACCTCGGACGGATTCTATGGCTACACCTTC.

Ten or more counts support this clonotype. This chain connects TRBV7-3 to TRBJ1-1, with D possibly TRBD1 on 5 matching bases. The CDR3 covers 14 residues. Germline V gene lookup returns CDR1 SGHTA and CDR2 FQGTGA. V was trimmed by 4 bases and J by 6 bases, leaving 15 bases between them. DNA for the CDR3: TGTGCCAGCAGCTCTCAGCCAGGGAGCTCTGAAGCTTTCTTT. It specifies CASSSQPGSSEAFF.

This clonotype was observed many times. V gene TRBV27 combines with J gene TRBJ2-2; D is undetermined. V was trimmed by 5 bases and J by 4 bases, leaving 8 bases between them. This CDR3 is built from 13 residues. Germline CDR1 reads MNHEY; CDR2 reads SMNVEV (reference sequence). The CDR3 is CASSNQVTGELFF. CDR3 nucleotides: TGTGCCAGCAGTAATCAGGTCACCGGGGAGCTGTTTTTT.